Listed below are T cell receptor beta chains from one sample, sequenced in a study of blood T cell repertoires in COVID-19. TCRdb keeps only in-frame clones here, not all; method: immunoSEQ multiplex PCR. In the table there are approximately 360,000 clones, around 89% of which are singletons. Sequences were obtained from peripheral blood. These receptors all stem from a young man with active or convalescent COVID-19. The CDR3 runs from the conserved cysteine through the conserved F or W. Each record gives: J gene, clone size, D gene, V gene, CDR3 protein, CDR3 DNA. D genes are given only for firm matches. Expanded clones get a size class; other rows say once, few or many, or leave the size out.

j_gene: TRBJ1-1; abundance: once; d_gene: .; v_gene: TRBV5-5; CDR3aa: CASSLEVGTEAFF; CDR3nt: TGTGCCAGCAGCTTGGAAGTCGGCACTGAAGCTTTCTTT
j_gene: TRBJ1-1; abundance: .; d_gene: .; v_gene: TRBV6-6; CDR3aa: CASNLSGSFTNTEAFF; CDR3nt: TGTGCCAGCAACCTCTCAGGGTCTTTTACGAACACTGAAGCTTTCTTT
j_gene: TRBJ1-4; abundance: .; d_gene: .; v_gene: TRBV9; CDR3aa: CASSVEAGEFGEKLFF; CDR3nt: TGTGCCAGCAGCGTAGAGGCAGGGGAGTTTGGTGAAAAACTGTTTTTT
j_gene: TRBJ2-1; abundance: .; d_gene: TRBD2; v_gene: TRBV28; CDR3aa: CASCGSGASYNEQFF; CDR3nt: TGTGCCAGCTGCGGTAGCGGGGCCTCCTACAATGAGCAGTTCTTC
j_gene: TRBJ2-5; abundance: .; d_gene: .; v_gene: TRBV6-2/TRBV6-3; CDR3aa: CASSYPLGTQYF; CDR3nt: TGTGCCAGCAGTTACCCCCTAGGGACCCAGTACTTC
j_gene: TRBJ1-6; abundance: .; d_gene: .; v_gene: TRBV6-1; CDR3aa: CASSVGGGLSYNSPLHF; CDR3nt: TGTGCCAGCAGTGTTGGTGGGGGCCTCTCCTATAATTCACCCCTCCACTTT
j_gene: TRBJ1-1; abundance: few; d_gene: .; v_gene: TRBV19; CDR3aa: CASSIRSGGIRMNTEAFF; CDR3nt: TGTGCCAGTAGTATTAGATCGGGAGGGATTCGCATGAACACTGAAGCTTTCTTT
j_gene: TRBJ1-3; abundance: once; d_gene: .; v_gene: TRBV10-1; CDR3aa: CASSEMQGRGNTIYF; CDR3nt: TGCGCCAGCAGTGAGATGCAAGGGAGGGGAAACACCATATATTTT
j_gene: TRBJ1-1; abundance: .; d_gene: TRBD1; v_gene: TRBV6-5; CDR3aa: CASGRGLTEAFF; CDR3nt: TGTGCCAGTGGCAGGGGGCTGACTGAAGCTTTCTTT
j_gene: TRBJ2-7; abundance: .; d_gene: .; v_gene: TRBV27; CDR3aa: CASRTSSYEQYF; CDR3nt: TGTGCCAGCAGGACTAGCTCCTACGAGCAGTACTTC
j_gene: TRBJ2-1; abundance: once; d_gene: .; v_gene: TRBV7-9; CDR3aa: CASRPSAGAFHEQFF; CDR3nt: TGTGCCAGCAGGCCCTCTGCGGGCGCCTTTCATGAGCAGTTCTTC
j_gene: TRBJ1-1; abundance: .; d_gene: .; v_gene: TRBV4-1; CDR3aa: CASSRWTENTEAFF; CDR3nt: TGCGCCAGCAGCCGATGGACAGAGAACACTGAAGCTTTCTTT
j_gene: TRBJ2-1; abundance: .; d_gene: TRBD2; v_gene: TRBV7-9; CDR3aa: CASSLTAGVDEQFF; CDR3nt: TGTGCCAGCAGCCTTACAGCGGGAGTCGATGAGCAGTTCTTC
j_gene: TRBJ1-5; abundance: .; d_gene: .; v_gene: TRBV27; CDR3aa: CASSLDRSLSNQPQHF; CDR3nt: TGTGCCAGCAGTTTAGACAGGTCCCTTAGCAATCAGCCCCAGCATTTT
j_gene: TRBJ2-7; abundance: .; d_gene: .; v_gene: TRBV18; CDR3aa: CASSPGRAYEQYF; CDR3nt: TGTGCCAGCTCACCCGGGCGGGCCTACGAGCAGTACTTC
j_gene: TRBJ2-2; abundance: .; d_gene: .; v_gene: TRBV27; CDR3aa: CASSLFAFRSGTYSNTGELFF; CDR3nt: TGTGCCAGCAGTTTATTCGCGTTTCGTTCCGGGACATATTCGAACACCGGGGAGCTGTTTTTT
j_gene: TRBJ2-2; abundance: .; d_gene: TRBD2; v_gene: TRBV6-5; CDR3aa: CASTRGSDTGELFF; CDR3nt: TGTGCCAGCACCCGCGGGAGTGACACCGGGGAGCTGTTTTTT
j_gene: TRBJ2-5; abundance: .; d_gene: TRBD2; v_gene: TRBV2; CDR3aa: CASSDGTRKETQYF; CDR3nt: TGTGCCAGCAGTGATGGGACTAGAAAAGAGACCCAGTACTTC
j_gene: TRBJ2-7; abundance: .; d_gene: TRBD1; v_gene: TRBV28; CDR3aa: CASRTGQGFSYEQYF; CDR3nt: TGTGCCAGCAGGACGGGACAGGGGTTCTCCTACGAGCAGTACTTC
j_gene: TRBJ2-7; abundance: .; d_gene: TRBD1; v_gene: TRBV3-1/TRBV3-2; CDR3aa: CASSQESGTAYEQYF; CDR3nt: TGTGCCAGCAGCCAAGAATCCGGGACAGCCTACGAGCAGTACTTC
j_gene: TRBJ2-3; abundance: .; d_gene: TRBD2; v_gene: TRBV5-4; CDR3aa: CASQRAGGTDTQYF; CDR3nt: TGTGCCAGCCAACGGGCGGGGGGCACAGATACGCAGTATTTT
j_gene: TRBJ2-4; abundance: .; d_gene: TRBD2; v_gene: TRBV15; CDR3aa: CATSREVGGILAKNIQYF; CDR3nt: TGTGCCACCAGCAGAGAGGTGGGGGGGATACTAGCCAAAAACATTCAGTACTTC
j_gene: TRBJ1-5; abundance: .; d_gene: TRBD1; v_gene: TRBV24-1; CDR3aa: CATSDPQGAWNQPQHF; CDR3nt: TGTGCCACCAGTGATCCCCAGGGGGCTTGGAATCAGCCCCAGCATTTT
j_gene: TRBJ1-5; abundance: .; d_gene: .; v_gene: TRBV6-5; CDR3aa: CASSINNQPQHF; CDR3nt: TGTGCCAGCAGTATAAACAATCAGCCCCAGCATTTT
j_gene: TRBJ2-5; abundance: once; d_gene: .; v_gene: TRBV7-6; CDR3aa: CASSLATVIRSRETQYF; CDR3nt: TGTGCCAGCAGCTTAGCGACGGTTATTCGGTCTAGGGAGACCCAGTACTTC
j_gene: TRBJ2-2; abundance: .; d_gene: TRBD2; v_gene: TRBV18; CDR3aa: CASSPETSPNTGELFF; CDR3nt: TGTGCCAGCTCACCAGAGACTAGCCCGAACACCGGGGAGCTGTTTTTT
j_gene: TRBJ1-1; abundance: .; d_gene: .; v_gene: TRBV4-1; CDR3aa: CASSQEEGWEVNTEAFF; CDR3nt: TGCGCCAGCAGCCAAGAGGAGGGTTGGGAGGTGAACACTGAAGCTTTCTTT
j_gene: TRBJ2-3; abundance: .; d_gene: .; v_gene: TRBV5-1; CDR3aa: CASTGGASTDTQYF; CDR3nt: TGCGCCAGCACAGGCGGGGCGAGCACAGATACGCAGTATTTT
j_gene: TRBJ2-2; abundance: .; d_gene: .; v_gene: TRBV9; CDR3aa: CASSVVSGTGELFF; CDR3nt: TGTGCCAGCAGCGTAGTTAGCGGCACCGGGGAGCTGTTTTTT
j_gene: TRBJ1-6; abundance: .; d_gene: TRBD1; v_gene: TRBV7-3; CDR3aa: CASSSRGDSYNSPLHF; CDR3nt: TGTGCCAGCAGCTCCAGGGGGGACTCCTATAATTCACCCCTCCACTTT
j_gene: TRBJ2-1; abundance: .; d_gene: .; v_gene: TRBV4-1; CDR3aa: CASRLLPPHNEQFF; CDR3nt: TGCGCCAGCAGACTACTCCCACCCCACAATGAGCAGTTCTTC
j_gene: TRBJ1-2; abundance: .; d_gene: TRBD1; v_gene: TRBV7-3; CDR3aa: CASSGGRGSGYTF; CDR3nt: TGTGCCAGCAGCGGAGGCAGGGGGAGCGGCTACACCTTC
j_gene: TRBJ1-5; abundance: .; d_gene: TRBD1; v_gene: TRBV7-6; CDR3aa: CASSLGGWDSSNQPQHF; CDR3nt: TGTGCCAGCAGCTTAGGGGGGTGGGACAGTAGCAATCAGCCCCAGCATTTT
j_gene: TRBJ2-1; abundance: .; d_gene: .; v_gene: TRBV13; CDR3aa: CASSSLVLGPITTEQFF; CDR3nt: TGTGCCAGCAGCTCCCTAGTGTTGGGGCCGATTACAACTGAGCAGTTCTTC
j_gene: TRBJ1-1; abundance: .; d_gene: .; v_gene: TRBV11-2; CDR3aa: CASNLVREEAFF; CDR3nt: TGTGCCAGCAACTTAGTCCGGGAAGAAGCTTTCTTT
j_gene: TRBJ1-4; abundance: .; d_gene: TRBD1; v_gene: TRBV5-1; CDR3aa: CASRTGVNEKLFF; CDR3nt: TGCGCCAGCCGAACAGGGGTTAATGAAAAACTGTTTTTT
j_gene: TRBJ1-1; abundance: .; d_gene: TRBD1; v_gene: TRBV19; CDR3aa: CASSIVTGKAFF; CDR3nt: TGTGCCAGTAGTATAGTGACAGGGAAGGCTTTCTTT
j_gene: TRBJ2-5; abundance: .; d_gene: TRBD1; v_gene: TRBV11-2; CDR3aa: CASSLPSHPTGVETQYF; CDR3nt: TGTGCCAGCAGCTTACCATCTCACCCTACAGGGGTGGAGACCCAGTACTTC
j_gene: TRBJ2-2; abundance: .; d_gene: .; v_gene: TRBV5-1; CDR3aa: CASSPGLVVTGELFF; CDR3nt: TGCGCCAGCAGCCCAGGTTTGGTAGTCACCGGGGAGCTGTTTTTT
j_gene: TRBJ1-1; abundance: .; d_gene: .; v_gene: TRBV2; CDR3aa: CASSGQAGTEAFF; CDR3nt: TGTGCCAGCAGCGGCCAGGCGGGCACTGAAGCTTTCTTT
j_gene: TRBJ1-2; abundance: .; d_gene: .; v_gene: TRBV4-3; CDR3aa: CASSQDTGFTYGYTF; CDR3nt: TGCGCCAGCAGCCAGGATACAGGGTTCACCTATGGCTACACCTTC
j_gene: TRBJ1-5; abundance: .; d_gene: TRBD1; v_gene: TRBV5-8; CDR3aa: CASSPGQHSNQPQHF; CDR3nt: TGTGCCAGCAGCCCGGGACAGCATAGCAATCAGCCCCAGCATTTT
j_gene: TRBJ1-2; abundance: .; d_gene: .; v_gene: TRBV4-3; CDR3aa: CASSRVRRDYGYTF; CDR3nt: TGCGCCAGCAGCCGGGTCCGTCGGGACTATGGCTACACCTTC
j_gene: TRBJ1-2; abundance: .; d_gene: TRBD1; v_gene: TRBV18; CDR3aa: CASSPDRDSSNYGYTF; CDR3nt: TGTGCCAGCTCACCCGACAGGGACTCTTCTAACTATGGCTACACCTTC
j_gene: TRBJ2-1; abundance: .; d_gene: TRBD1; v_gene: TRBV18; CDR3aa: CASSPPDRGRGEQFF; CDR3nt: TGTGCCAGCTCACCACCGGACAGGGGGCGAGGTGAGCAGTTCTTC
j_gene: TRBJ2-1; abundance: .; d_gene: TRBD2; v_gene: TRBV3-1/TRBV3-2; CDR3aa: CASSQGDVVAGDSITSYNEQFF; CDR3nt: TGTGCCAGCAGCCAAGGGGACGTGGTAGCGGGAGATTCTATTACCTCCTACAATGAGCAGTTCTTC
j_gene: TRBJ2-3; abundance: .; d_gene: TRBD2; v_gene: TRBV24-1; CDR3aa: CATSDLGLAPQYF; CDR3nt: TGTGCCACCAGTGACCTAGGACTAGCGCCGCAGTATTTT
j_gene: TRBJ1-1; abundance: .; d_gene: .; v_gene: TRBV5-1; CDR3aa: CASSFMDGPRRAFF; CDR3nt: TGCGCCAGCAGCTTTATGGACGGGCCTAGGAGGGCTTTCTTT
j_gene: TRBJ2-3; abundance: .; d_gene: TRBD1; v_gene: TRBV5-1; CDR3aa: CASSPGTVPDTQYF; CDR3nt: TGCGCCAGCAGCCCGGGGACAGTTCCAGATACGCAGTATTTT
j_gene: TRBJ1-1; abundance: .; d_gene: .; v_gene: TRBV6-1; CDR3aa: CASSEKGVHTEAFF; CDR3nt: TGTGCCAGCAGTGAAAAAGGGGTCCACACTGAAGCTTTCTTT
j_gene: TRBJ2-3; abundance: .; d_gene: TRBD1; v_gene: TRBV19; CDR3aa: CASTQTGVGTDTQYF; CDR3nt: TGTGCCAGCACCCAAACAGGGGTGGGCACAGATACGCAGTATTTT
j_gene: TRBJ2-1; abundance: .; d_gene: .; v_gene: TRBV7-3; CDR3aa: CASRKGGPPLYNEQFF; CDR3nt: TGTGCCAGCAGGAAGGGGGGGCCACCCCTCTACAATGAGCAGTTCTTC
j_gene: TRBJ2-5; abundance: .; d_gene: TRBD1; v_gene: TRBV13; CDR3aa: CASSPDRDQETQYF; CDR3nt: TGTGCCAGCAGCCCTGACAGGGATCAAGAGACCCAGTACTTC
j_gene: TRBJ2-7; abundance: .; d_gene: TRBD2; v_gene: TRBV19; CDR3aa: CASSWLAGYEQYF; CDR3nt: TGTGCCAGTAGCTGGCTAGCGGGATACGAGCAGTACTTC
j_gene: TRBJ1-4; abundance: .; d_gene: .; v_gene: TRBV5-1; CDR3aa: CASSLFGSANEKLFF; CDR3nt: TGCGCCAGCAGCTTGTTTGGGAGCGCTAATGAAAAACTGTTTTTT
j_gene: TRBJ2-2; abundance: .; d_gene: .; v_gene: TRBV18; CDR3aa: CASSPVDRNTGELFF; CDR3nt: TGTGCCAGCTCACCTGTGGACAGGAACACCGGGGAGCTGTTTTTT
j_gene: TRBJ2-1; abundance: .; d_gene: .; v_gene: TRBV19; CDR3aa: CASSIRDRKDEQFF; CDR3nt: TGTGCCAGTAGTATCAGAGACAGGAAAGATGAGCAGTTCTTC
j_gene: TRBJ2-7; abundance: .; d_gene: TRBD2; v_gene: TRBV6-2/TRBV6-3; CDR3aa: CASSETSGGAYEQYF; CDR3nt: TGTGCCAGCAGTGAGACTAGCGGGGGGGCCTACGAGCAGTACTTC
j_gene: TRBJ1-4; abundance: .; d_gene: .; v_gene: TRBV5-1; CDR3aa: CASSLGSWSDEKLFF; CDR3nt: TGCGCCAGCAGCTTGGGTTCCTGGAGCGATGAAAAACTGTTTTTT